Reported below is one T cell receptor (beta chain). The sample belongs to a study of blood T cells in healthy people across ages. V was clipped by 0 bases and J by 0 bases; unmatched bases: 5. The CDR3 has 16 amino acids. CDR1 is MNHEY, CDR2 SVGEGT, per germline. Primers used in a second PCR of about 6 to 12 cycles were a sample-barcoded 5' primer and a J-beta primer mix. TCRdb itself ran the 5' RACE reads through MiXCR, one entry per CDR3 protein. The sample includes 1,300,000 or so distinct CDR3 sequences, approximately 59% of them seen just once. The sequenced material came from blood. The TCR sequence derives from a man aged 18 to 35 in good health. The chain uses TRBV6-2 or TRBV6-3 and TRBJ2-7, with 7 bases identical to TRBD2. The CDR3 bases are TGTGCCAGCAGTTACTCGTTCGGGGGGATCTCCTACGAGCAGTACTTC. Its protein product is CASSYSFGGISYEQYF.